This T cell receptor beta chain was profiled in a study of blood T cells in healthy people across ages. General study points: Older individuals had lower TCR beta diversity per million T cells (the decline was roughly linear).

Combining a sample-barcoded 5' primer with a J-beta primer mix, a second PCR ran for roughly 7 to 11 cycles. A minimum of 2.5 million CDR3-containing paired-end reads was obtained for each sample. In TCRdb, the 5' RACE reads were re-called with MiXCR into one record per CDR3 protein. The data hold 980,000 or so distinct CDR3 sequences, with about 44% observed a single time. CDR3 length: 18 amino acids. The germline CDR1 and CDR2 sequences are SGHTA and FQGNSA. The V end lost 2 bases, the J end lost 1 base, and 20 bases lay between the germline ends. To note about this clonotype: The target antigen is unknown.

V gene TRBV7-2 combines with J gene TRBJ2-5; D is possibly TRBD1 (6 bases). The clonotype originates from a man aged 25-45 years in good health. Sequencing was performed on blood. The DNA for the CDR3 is TGTGCCAGCAGCTTAAGCCCCCCTGGGACACTAAGCCAAGAGACCCAGTACTTC. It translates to CASSLSPPGTLSQETQYF.